The 8 T cell receptor beta chains listed next were all sequenced from one sample in a study of early T cells in non-severe SARS-CoV-2 infection. TCRdb itself ran the 5' RACE reads through MiXCR, one entry per CDR3 protein. The sample lists roughly 42,000 distinct CDR3 sequences, 9.5% to 15% occurring once. The sequencing sample was made of whole blood. These receptors originate from an adult who was a healthcare worker with PCR-confirmed SARS-CoV-2 infection or an uninfected control (not recorded which).

This clonotype is medium-sized (0.01 to 0.1%). The rearrangement uses TRBV29-1 and TRBJ2-7, with 8 bases that match TRBD1. Germline assignment: CDR1 SQVTM and CDR2 ANQGSEA. This CDR3 is built from 14 residues. The V segment lost 7 bases and the J segment 5 bases; nucleotides outside the gene matches: 13. The CDR3 coding sequence is TGCAGCGCTATTCGACAGGGGACTGCTAACGAGCAGTACTTC. Translation: CSAIRQGTANEQYF.

This clonotype came up many times. This chain connects TRBV7-8 to TRBJ2-7; 10 bases match TRBD1. V dropped 4 bases and J dropped 5; count of bases not matched to a gene: 8. Germline V gene lookup returns CDR1 SGHVS and CDR2 FQNEAQ. This CDR3 has 15 amino acids. CDR3 in amino acids: CASSSRRDRGHEQYF. The CDR3 bases are TGTGCCAGCAGCTCCCGCCGGGACAGGGGCCACGAGCAGTACTTC.

The chain employs TRBV7-2 and TRBJ2-7; D is undetermined. Per the germline V gene, CDR1 is SGHTA and CDR2 is FQGNSA. This CDR3 is built from 15 residues. The V gene lost 4 bases and the J gene lost 2 bases, with 15 bases spanning the gap. This CDR3 is CASSYMEDVAYEQYF. The CDR3 bases are TGTGCCAGCAGCTATATGGAAGACGTTGCCTACGAGCAGTACTTC. Filled out from reference TRBV7-2 and TRBJ2-7, the complete variable domain reads GAGVSQSPSNKVTEKGKDVELRCDPISGHTALYWYRQSLGQGLEFLIYFQGNSAPDKSGLPSDRFSAERTGGSVSTLTIQRTQQEDSAVYLCASSYMEDVAYEQYFGPGTRLTVT.

This clonotype was seen at least ten times. The V and J genes are TRBV9 and TRBJ2-5; D remains unclear. V was shortened by 6 bases and J by 2 bases, with 11 bases between the two germline ends. The length of the CDR3 is 13 residues. Germline CDR1 is SGDLS and CDR2 is YYNGEE. In DNA, the CDR3 is TGTGCCAGCAAGGCCGATTCTCAAGAGACCCAGTACTTC. Residues: CASKADSQETQYF.

This clonotype was picked up many times. This rearrangement joins TRBV12-3 or TRBV12-4 to TRBJ1-5; D is possibly TRBD1 (5 bases). V gave up 5 bases and J gave up 1 base, with 15 bases separating them. There are 16 residues in the CDR3. CDR3 protein: CASSLGTLGSNQPQHF. The CDR3, as DNA: TGTGCCAGCAGTCTTGGGACCTTAGGAAGCAATCAGCCCCAGCATTTT.

This clonotype was found a few times. The chain links TRBV29-1 to TRBJ2-7, with a tentative D call TRBD2 (5 bases). V shed 4 bases and J shed 0 bases, with 13 bases lying between them. Germline V CDR1 and CDR2: SQVTM, ANQGSEA. The length of the CDR3 is 14 residues. The CDR3 spells CSVGGADLSYEQYF. CDR3 coding DNA: TGCAGCGTTGGGGGAGCGGATCTCTCCTACGAGCAGTACTTC.

The sample holds many counts of this clonotype. The chain uses TRBV29-1 and TRBJ2-3; tentative D call: TRBD1 (5 bases). This CDR3 is built from 14 residues. From germline, CDR1 is SQVTM and CDR2 ANQGSEA. Trimming removed 5 bases from V and 3 bases from J, with 15 bases in between. As DNA, the CDR3 is TGCAGCGTTATCTTCTTTCAGGGTACAGATACGCAGTATTTT. It codes for CSVIFFQGTDTQYF.

Ten or more counts support this clonotype. This chain connects TRBV19 to TRBJ1-6; TRBD1 aligns across 9 bases. Germline V CDR1 and CDR2: LNHDA, SQIVND (reference sequence). The CDR3 runs 14 residues. V lost 6 bases and J lost 8; bases outside the gene matches: 5. CDR3 residues: CASSGGTGHSPLHF. The DNA of the CDR3 is TGTGCCAGTAGCGGCGGGACAGGGCATTCACCCCTCCACTTT.